This is a list of T cell receptor beta chains from one sample in a study of spatial heterogeneity in lung cancer. A single record per CDR3 protein comes from TCRdb applying MiXCR to the 5' RACE reads. The table shows approximately 93,000 distinct CDR3 sequences, with less than 20% occurring only once. Material: PBMCs, obtained at follow-up. These receptors were taken from a male donor with early-stage non-small cell lung cancer. The CDR3 runs from the conserved cysteine through the conserved F or W. A D gene is named only where the DNA matches it firmly. Not all rows give a size; the values are once, few, many and, for expanded clones, a class.

TRBJ2-1	TRBD2	TRBV7-2	.	TGTGCCAGCAGCTTAGGGTCTAGCGGGGGTATCAATGAGCAGTTCTTC	CASSLGSSGGINEQFF
TRBJ2-1	TRBD2	TRBV5-1	few	TGCGCCAGCAGCTCAGGGACTAGCGGGACCAAAGGAAATGAGCAGTTCTTC	CASSSGTSGTKGNEQFF
TRBJ2-2	TRBD1	TRBV7-2	.	TGTGCCAGCAGCCCGTCCTGGACAGGGGGCAGTTCTGCGCTGTTTTTT	CASSPSWTGGSSALFF
TRBJ2-5	.	TRBV11-2	few	TGTGCCAGCAGCTTAAACGGGGACCTGTACCAAGAGACCCAGTACTTC	CASSLNGDLYQETQYF
TRBJ2-3	.	TRBV25-1	few	TGTGCCGCCCCTAGTGTCGCAGATACGCAGTATTTT	CAAPSVADTQYF
TRBJ2-1	.	TRBV7-6	few	TGTGCCAGCAGCTCCACAGGGGGGAGGGCATACAATGAGCAGTTCTTC	CASSSTGGRAYNEQFF
TRBJ2-3	TRBD1	TRBV19	few	TGTGCCAGTAGTATGGCCTCAGGGGGCAGGACAGATACGCAGTATTTT	CASSMASGGRTDTQYF
TRBJ1-5	TRBD1	TRBV6-6	few	TGTGCCAGCAGTAAGACGGGCGCGACAGGGACCTTTGGCAATCAGCCCCAGCATTTT	CASSKTGATGTFGNQPQHF
TRBJ2-5	.	TRBV10-3	many	TGTGCCATCAGTGGCCCCGGGGAGACCCAGTACTTC	CAISGPGETQYF
TRBJ1-5	.	TRBV6-2/TRBV6-3	few	TGTGCCAGCAGTTTTGGACCCGCCCAGCATTTT	CASSFGPAQHF
TRBJ2-7	.	TRBV27	.	TGTGCCAGCAGTTTACGTCGCCTCTCCGAGCAGTACTTC	CASSLRRLSEQYF
TRBJ2-5	TRBD2	TRBV20-1	few	TGCAGTGCTAGTGATACTAGCGGGATCCAAGAGACCCAGTACTTC	CSASDTSGIQETQYF
TRBJ2-1	.	TRBV7-2	.	TGTGCCAGCAGCTTAGTATCCACCGAGGAGCAGTTCTTC	CASSLVSTEEQFF
TRBJ2-4	.	TRBV30	.	TGTGCCTGGAGTGGGGGTACCAAAAACATTCAGTACTTC	CAWSGGTKNIQYF
TRBJ1-1	.	TRBV11-1	.	TGTGCCAGCAGCTTCAGCCGGGGCACTGAAGCTTTCTTT	CASSFSRGTEAFF
TRBJ1-2	.	TRBV2	.	TGTGCCAGCGGCGGACAGCCCATCTCTAGGTATGGCTACACCTTC	CASGGQPISRYGYTF
TRBJ2-5	.	TRBV28	few	TGTGCCAGCAGTCCACTATCGGGCCAAGAGACCCAGTACTTC	CASSPLSGQETQYF
TRBJ2-1	.	TRBV11-2	.	TGTGCCAGCAGCTTAGATTGGCTCGGGACCTACAATGAGCAGTTCTTC	CASSLDWLGTYNEQFF
TRBJ1-2	TRBD1	TRBV12-3/TRBV12-4	.	TGTGCCAGCAGCGGACAGGGTGGATTATATGGCTACACCTTC	CASSGQGGLYGYTF
TRBJ1-1	.	TRBV5-1	few	TGCGCCAGCATACGAGAAGCTTTCTTT	CASIREAFF
TRBJ2-1	.	TRBV29-1	few	TGCAGCGTTGGCCCCTCCCGGAATCTGTTGGTCAATGAGCAGTTCTTC	CSVGPSRNLLVNEQFF
TRBJ1-1	TRBD1	TRBV27	.	TGTGCCAGCAGTTTAAACAGGGGCGCTGAAGCTTTCTTT	CASSLNRGAEAFF
TRBJ1-3	.	TRBV12-3/TRBV12-4	.	TGTGCCAGCAGTTTAAGTCAGGGTACTCTCGGAAACACCATATATTTT	CASSLSQGTLGNTIYF
TRBJ2-6	.	TRBV7-9	.	TGTGCCAGCAGCTTAGATAGGTGGAAGCGCTCTGGGGCCAACGTCCTGACTTTC	CASSLDRWKRSGANVLTF
TRBJ2-3	TRBD2	TRBV20-1	few	TGCAGTGCTAGTACTAGCGGACGCACAGATACGCAGTATTTT	CSASTSGRTDTQYF
TRBJ2-3	.	TRBV12-3/TRBV12-4	.	TGTGCCGGCAGTTTAGCACCTGAAGATACGCAGTATTTT	CAGSLAPEDTQYF
TRBJ2-7	TRBD2	TRBV5-1	many	TGCGCCAGCAGCTTGAAAGCGGGAGGGCCCTACGAGCAGTACTTC	CASSLKAGGPYEQYF
TRBJ1-1	.	TRBV29-1	few	TGCAGCGCGTGGGACACTGAAGCTTTCTTT	CSAWDTEAFF
TRBJ1-6	.	TRBV30	.	TGTGCCTGGAGTTTCATCAGGGGTTCACCCCTCCACTTT	CAWSFIRGSPLHF
TRBJ1-5	.	TRBV29-1	.	TGCAGCGTCATGGATAGCAATCAGCCCCAGCATTTT	CSVMDSNQPQHF
TRBJ2-1	.	TRBV20-1	.	TGCAGTGCTAGAGAGGGCGTGGGAGGCGATGAGCAGTTCTTC	CSAREGVGGDEQFF
TRBJ1-2	TRBD1	TRBV20-1	few	TGCAGTGCCGGGGACAGGAGAGGTGATGGCTACACCTTC	CSAGDRRGDGYTF
TRBJ1-1	TRBD1	TRBV5-1	few	TGCGCCAGCAGCCAGGACAGGGACACTGAAGCTTTCTTT	CASSQDRDTEAFF
TRBJ1-5	TRBD1	TRBV19	many	TGTGCCAGTGGTGTCCAGGGGGCATGGAATCAGCCCCAGCATTTT	CASGVQGAWNQPQHF
TRBJ1-5	.	TRBV12-5	many	TGTGCTAGTGGTTTGGTTGCGGGGACGGGGCCCCAGCATTTT	CASGLVAGTGPQHF
TRBJ1-1	.	TRBV4-1	.	TGCGCCAGCAGCCAGGATGGACACTCGTTTCAAGCTTTCTTT	CASSQDGHSFQAFF
TRBJ1-6	TRBD1	TRBV2	many	TGTGCCAGCAGTTTAGACAGGGGGCATAATTCACCCCTCCACTTT	CASSLDRGHNSPLHF
TRBJ1-5	.	TRBV27	few	TGTGCCAGCAGCATTAATTCAGCCCCTGGGCCCCAGCATTTT	CASSINSAPGPQHF
TRBJ2-2	.	TRBV12-3/TRBV12-4	.	TGTGCCAGCAGTTTAGCGAGGACAGCTGGAAACACCGGGGAGCTGTTTTTT	CASSLARTAGNTGELFF
TRBJ1-1	.	TRBV29-1	.	TGCAGCGTTGCGCAGGTGAACACTGAAGCTTTCTTT	CSVAQVNTEAFF
TRBJ2-2	TRBD2	TRBV20-1	few	TGCAGTGCTCTAGCGGGGGGAAATACCGGGGAGCTGTTTTTT	CSALAGGNTGELFF
TRBJ2-3	.	TRBV24-1	.	TGTGCCACCAGTGATCTGGATGATACGCAGTATTTT	CATSDLDDTQYF
TRBJ2-1	TRBD1	TRBV7-7	.	TGTGCCAGCAGCTTAGGACAGGGGGCGCGTGAGCAGTTCTTC	CASSLGQGAREQFF
TRBJ2-1	TRBD2	TRBV6-2/TRBV6-3	few	TGTGCCAGCAGTATAGCGGGGTCCCACAATGAGCAGTTCTTC	CASSIAGSHNEQFF
TRBJ1-6	.	TRBV20-1	medium-sized	TGCAGTGCTAGAGAGGCCAGGGGCTTCTCACCCCTCCACTTT	CSAREARGFSPLHF
TRBJ2-3	TRBD2	TRBV29-1	.	TGCAGCGGTAGCGGGGGGGCCGAGGCAGATACGCAGTATTTT	CSGSGGAEADTQYF
TRBJ1-3	.	TRBV20-1	.	TGCAGTGCCAAACAAGGGAACGCTGGAAACACCATATATTTT	CSAKQGNAGNTIYF
TRBJ1-2	TRBD1	TRBV18	few	TGTGCCAGCTCAGGCCAAGGGGGCGCAATAGATGGCTACACCTTC	CASSGQGGAIDGYTF
TRBJ1-4	.	TRBV18	few	TGTGCCAGCTCACCAGGGACGGGAGAAAAACTGTTTTTT	CASSPGTGEKLFF
TRBJ1-1	TRBD1	TRBV7-2	.	TGTGCCAGCAGCATTGGACAGGGGGCTTCGAGGCTGGTGAACACTGAAGCTTTCTTT	CASSIGQGASRLVNTEAFF
TRBJ2-1	TRBD2	TRBV7-8	few	TGTGCCAGCAGCAGAGAGGGACTAGGAGATTACAATGAGCAGTTCTTC	CASSREGLGDYNEQFF
TRBJ2-2	.	TRBV20-1	few	TGCAGTGCCCCCCGCCGGGACAAGAACACCGGGGAGCTGTTTTTT	CSAPRRDKNTGELFF
TRBJ2-2	.	TRBV5-1	few	TGCGCCAGCAGCCCCCAGGGACCGAACACCGGGGAGCTGTTTTTT	CASSPQGPNTGELFF
TRBJ1-5	.	TRBV20-1	.	TGCAGTGCTGTGGGACGGAGCAATCAGCCCCAGCATTTT	CSAVGRSNQPQHF